A selection of T cell receptor beta chains follows, all from one sample in a study of vaccination effects on CD4 cells after COVID-19. Only in-frame clones appear in the TCRdb table, and some are missing; sequencing was by immunoSEQ multiplex PCR. Among about 60,000 clones, roughly three quarters were seen once, and the ten largest hold 2%. For these TCRs, the target antigens are not known. The sample in question was CD4+ T cells from PBMCs cultured with HCoV-OC43 spike peptides, obtained after COVID-19 vaccination. These receptors all come from a human donor who received a COVID-19 vaccine. Both conserved end residues are part of each CDR3. A D gene is named only where the DNA matches it firmly. Some rows mark clone size as missing; the rest say once, few, many or name a class of expanded clone.

D: -
J: TRBJ1-1
V: TRBV5-1
size: few
DNA: TGCGCCAGCAGCTTGGACTGGGGGGACACTGAAGCTTTCTTT
CDR3: CASSLDWGDTEAFF

D: -
J: TRBJ2-2
V: TRBV30
size: -
DNA: TGTGCCTGGAGGTCCGGGGGTAACACCGGGGAGCTGTTTTTT
CDR3: CAWRSGGNTGELFF

D: TRBD1
J: TRBJ2-3
V: TRBV7-7
size: -
DNA: TGTGCCAGCAGCTTGGGACAGGCAGATACGCAGTATTTT
CDR3: CASSLGQADTQYF

D: TRBD1
J: TRBJ1-5
V: TRBV24-1
size: -
DNA: TGTGCCACCAGTGATTTTCCCACCCCCGGGACAGGCCTCAATCAGCCCCAGCATTTT
CDR3: CATSDFPTPGTGLNQPQHF

D: -
J: TRBJ2-6
V: TRBV7-3
size: -
DNA: TGTGCCAGCAGCCCCCACATAAGCTCTGGGGCCAACGTCCTGACTTTC
CDR3: CASSPHISSGANVLTF

D: -
J: TRBJ1-1
V: TRBV7-9
size: few
DNA: TGTGCCAGCAGCTTAGGTTGGAACACTGAAGCTTTCTTT
CDR3: CASSLGWNTEAFF

D: TRBD1
J: TRBJ2-3
V: TRBV7-3
size: -
DNA: TGTGCCAGCAGCTCTACAGGGGGAGTAGATACGCAGTATTTT
CDR3: CASSSTGGVDTQYF

D: TRBD1
J: TRBJ2-2
V: TRBV28
size: few
DNA: TGTGCCAGCAGACAGTCGGACAGGGCGAACACCGGGGAGCTGTTTTTT
CDR3: CASRQSDRANTGELFF

D: -
J: TRBJ1-1
V: TRBV5-1
size: -
DNA: TGCGCCAGCAGCTTCGGGGGGACAAACACTGAAGCTTTCTTT
CDR3: CASSFGGTNTEAFF

D: TRBD1
J: TRBJ2-1
V: TRBV7-3
size: once
DNA: TGTGCCAGCAGCTACCAGGGGGTGTTTGAGCAGTTCTTC
CDR3: CASSYQGVFEQFF

D: TRBD2
J: TRBJ2-3
V: TRBV5-1
size: -
DNA: TGCGCCAGCAGCGTTTTGATAGGACAGCAGGGACTAGCGGGCTCCCCTGGCGCAGATACGCAGTATTTT
CDR3: CASSVLIGQQGLAGSPGADTQYF

D: -
J: TRBJ2-1
V: TRBV14
size: once
DNA: TGTGCCAGCAGCCAAGATTTATTATCCGGCGGGCAGTTCTTC
CDR3: CASSQDLLSGGQFF

D: -
J: TRBJ2-5
V: TRBV9
size: -
DNA: TGTGCCAGCAGCGCTCAGAGCCAAGAGACCCAGTACTTC
CDR3: CASSAQSQETQYF

D: -
J: TRBJ2-3
V: TRBV6-5
size: -
DNA: TGTGCCAGCAAACAGAACACAGATACGCAGTATTTT
CDR3: CASKQNTDTQYF

D: -
J: TRBJ1-2
V: TRBV7-2
size: once
DNA: TGTGCCAGCAGAGCAGCAGGGTCCCCCTATGGCTACACCTTC
CDR3: CASRAAGSPYGYTF

D: -
J: TRBJ1-5
V: TRBV20-1
size: -
DNA: TGCAGTGCTAGTCTGGTCGGGTTGATTTACCAGCCCCAGCATTTT
CDR3: CSASLVGLIYQPQHF

D: TRBD1
J: TRBJ2-1
V: TRBV10-3
size: few
DNA: TGTGCCATCAGTGGACAGGGCAATGAGCAGTTCTTC
CDR3: CAISGQGNEQFF

D: -
J: TRBJ1-1
V: TRBV5-1
size: -
DNA: TGCGCCAGCAGCTTGTTACAGGGGAACACTGAAGCTTTCTTT
CDR3: CASSLLQGNTEAFF

D: TRBD2
J: TRBJ2-3
V: TRBV4-2
size: -
DNA: TGTGCCAGCAGCCAGGGGACTAGCGGGGGGGAAGTTTTTACGCAGTATTTT
CDR3: CASSQGTSGGEVFTQYF

D: TRBD1
J: TRBJ2-3
V: TRBV6-1
size: -
DNA: TGTGCCAGCAGTGAAGCGCGGTACAGGGGGGCAGATACGCAGTATTTT
CDR3: CASSEARYRGADTQYF

D: -
J: TRBJ2-2
V: TRBV5-1
size: -
DNA: TGCGCCAGCAACCCGGACCGCACAACGAACACCGGGGAGCTGTTTTTT
CDR3: CASNPDRTTNTGELFF

D: -
J: TRBJ1-2
V: TRBV5-6
size: -
DNA: TGTGCCAGCAGCTACCTGGGATTGGGCTCCTATGGCTACACCTTC
CDR3: CASSYLGLGSYGYTF

D: -
J: TRBJ1-2
V: TRBV5-1
size: -
DNA: TGCGCCAGCGCCTGGGGGACGGGTAACTATGGCTACACCTTC
CDR3: CASAWGTGNYGYTF

D: -
J: TRBJ2-3
V: TRBV5-8
size: once
DNA: TGTGCCAGCCCTTGGGGGGTCTACTCTGGTGGCACAGATACGCAGTATTTT
CDR3: CASPWGVYSGGTDTQYF

D: -
J: TRBJ1-1
V: TRBV5-4
size: -
DNA: TGTGCCAGCAGCTTGAGGGGCGCTGAAGCTTTCTTT
CDR3: CASSLRGAEAFF

D: -
J: TRBJ1-5
V: TRBV19
size: few
DNA: TGTGCCAGTAGTATTAAAGACTATAGCAATCAGCCCCAGCATTTT
CDR3: CASSIKDYSNQPQHF

D: -
J: TRBJ1-2
V: TRBV5-1
size: few
DNA: TGCGCCAGCAGCTTGCGTGGTAACTATGGCTACACCTTC
CDR3: CASSLRGNYGYTF

D: TRBD1
J: TRBJ1-1
V: TRBV9
size: -
DNA: TGTGCCAGCAGCGGATTAAAGGACAGGGGCCCGAACACTGAAGCTTTCTTT
CDR3: CASSGLKDRGPNTEAFF

D: -
J: TRBJ2-3
V: TRBV2
size: -
DNA: TGTGCCAGCAGTACAGGAGTTAGCACAGATACGCAGTATTTT
CDR3: CASSTGVSTDTQYF

D: -
J: TRBJ2-3
V: TRBV6-1
size: -
DNA: TGTGCCAGCAGTGAAGTACAGACGCAGTATTTT
CDR3: CASSEVQTQYF

D: -
J: TRBJ2-1
V: TRBV7-6
size: -
DNA: TGTGCCAGCAGCTTACTGGGAGCGGCTTACAATGAGCAGTTCTTC
CDR3: CASSLLGAAYNEQFF

D: -
J: TRBJ1-1
V: TRBV9
size: -
DNA: TGTGCCAGCAGCCCCCACACTGAAGCTTTCTTT
CDR3: CASSPHTEAFF

D: -
J: TRBJ2-5
V: TRBV3-1/TRBV3-2
size: -
DNA: TGTGCCAGCAGCGGAGTTCGGAGGACCCACCAAGAGACCCAGTACTTC
CDR3: CASSGVRRTHQETQYF

D: -
J: TRBJ1-2
V: TRBV11-1
size: -
DNA: TGTGCCAGCAGCCGAGACAGACACTATGGCTACACCTTC
CDR3: CASSRDRHYGYTF

D: -
J: TRBJ1-6
V: TRBV2
size: few
DNA: TGTGCCAGCCGGTCGTTCTTGGGGAATTCACCCCTCCACTTT
CDR3: CASRSFLGNSPLHF

D: TRBD1
J: TRBJ1-5
V: TRBV6-6
size: -
DNA: TGTGCCAGCGACAGGGGGCCGGGAGGGTCGAGGCAGCCCCAGCATTTT
CDR3: CASDRGPGGSRQPQHF

D: -
J: TRBJ2-5
V: TRBV7-2
size: -
DNA: TGTGCCAGCAGTCAACCTGCAGAGACCCAGTACTTC
CDR3: CASSQPAETQYF

D: -
J: TRBJ1-1
V: TRBV9
size: -
DNA: TGTGCCAGCAGCGCCCGGGATCGTACTGAAGCTTTCTTT
CDR3: CASSARDRTEAFF

D: -
J: TRBJ2-1
V: TRBV28
size: -
DNA: TGTGCCAGCAGTCCACCAGGGTACAATGAGCAGTTCTTC
CDR3: CASSPPGYNEQFF

D: -
J: TRBJ1-5
V: TRBV2
size: -
DNA: TGTGCCAGCAGTTATACAGGCTTTCAGCCCCAGCATTTT
CDR3: CASSYTGFQPQHF

D: TRBD2
J: TRBJ2-3
V: TRBV5-8
size: -
DNA: TGTGCCAGCCCCGAGGGACTAGCGGGGTCCCGAAGCACAGATACGCAGTATTTT
CDR3: CASPEGLAGSRSTDTQYF

D: -
J: TRBJ1-5
V: TRBV7-9
size: -
DNA: TGTGCCAGCCAGAGGACGGAGGATAGCAATCAGCCCCAGCATTTT
CDR3: CASQRTEDSNQPQHF

D: -
J: TRBJ1-6
V: TRBV28
size: -
DNA: TGTGCCAGCAGTCTGACGAGCGAAGATTCACCCCTCCACTTT
CDR3: CASSLTSEDSPLHF